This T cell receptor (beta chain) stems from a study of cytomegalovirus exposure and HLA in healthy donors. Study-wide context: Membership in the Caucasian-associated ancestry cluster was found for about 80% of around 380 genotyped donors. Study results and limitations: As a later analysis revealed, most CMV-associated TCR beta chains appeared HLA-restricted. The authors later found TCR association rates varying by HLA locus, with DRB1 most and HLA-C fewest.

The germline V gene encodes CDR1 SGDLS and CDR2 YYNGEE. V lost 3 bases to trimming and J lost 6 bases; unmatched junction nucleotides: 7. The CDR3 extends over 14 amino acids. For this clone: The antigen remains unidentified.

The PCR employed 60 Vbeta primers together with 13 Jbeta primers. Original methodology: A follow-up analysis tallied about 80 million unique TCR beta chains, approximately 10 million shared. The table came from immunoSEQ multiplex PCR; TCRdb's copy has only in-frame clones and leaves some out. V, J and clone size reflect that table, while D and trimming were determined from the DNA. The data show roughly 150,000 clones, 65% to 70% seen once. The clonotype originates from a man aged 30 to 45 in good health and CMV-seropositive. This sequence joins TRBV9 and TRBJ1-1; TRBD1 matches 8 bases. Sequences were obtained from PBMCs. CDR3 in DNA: TGTGCCAGCAGCGCCTTGGGGGGACAGGCTGAAGCTTTCTTT. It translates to CASSALGGQAEAFF. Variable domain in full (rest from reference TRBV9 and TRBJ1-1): DSGVTQTPKHLITATGQRVTLRCSPRSGDLSVYWYQQSLDQGLQFLIQYYNGEERAKGNILERFSAQQFPDLHSELNLSSLELGDSALYFCASSALGGQAEAFFGQGTRLTVV.